This passage covers 9 T cell receptor beta chains from one sample sequenced in a study of CD8 T cells in ankylosing spondylitis. No antigen has been identified for these receptors. Study-wide findings and caveats: Ankylosing spondylitis blood seemed to carry a telltale TCR beta motif made of about 8 highly homologous variants.

TCRdb reprocessed the 5' RACE reads via MiXCR and lists one record per CDR3 protein. The sample consists of 450,000 or so distinct CDR3 sequences, 20% to 30% of them appearing once. The sequenced sample was blood, either unsorted or a sorted T cell fraction (not recorded which). These receptors all come from a male donor with ankylosing spondylitis.

This clonotype was counted many times. The chain carries TRBV7-2 and TRBJ2-1; 8 positions agree with TRBD1. The CDR3 is 13 amino acids. Germline CDR1 is SGHTA and CDR2 is FQGNSA. V dropped 4 bases and J dropped 7; count of bases not matched to a gene: 3. In nucleotides, the CDR3 is TGTGCCAGCAGCTCGGACAGGGCGAATGAGCAGTTCTTC. As protein: CASSSDRANEQFF.

This clonotype was seen a handful of times. The gene calls are TRBV16 and TRBJ2-7, with 11 bases fitting TRBD2. V lost 2 bases to trimming and J lost 0 bases; unmatched junction nucleotides: 9. This CDR3 has 18 residues. Germline lookup yields CDR1 KGHSY and CDR2 FQNENV. The CDR3 DNA is TGTGCCAGCAGCCAACTTCTAGCGGGAGGCTCTAGCTCCTACGAGCAGTACTTC. Translation gives CASSQLLAGGSSSYEQYF.

This sequence joins TRBV7-8 and TRBJ1-2; no reliable D call. V gave up 0 bases and J gave up 6 bases, with 14 bases separating them. In germline, CDR1 is SGHVS, CDR2 FQNEAQ. The CDR3 spans 15 residues. The CDR3 nucleotides read TGTGCCAGCAGCTTAGCTAGGTCTAGGTGGAATGGCTACACCTTC. This translates into CASSLARSRWNGYTF.

The chain carries TRBV20-1 and TRBJ1-1; D gene unclear. The ends were cut back, 3 bases at V and 7 bases at J, with 9 bases in the middle. The CDR3 length is 11 residues. The germline V gene encodes CDR1 DFQATT and CDR2 SNEGSKA (reference sequence). CDR3 protein: CSARGIDEAFF. The DNA of the CDR3 is TGCAGTGCTAGGGGCATAGATGAAGCTTTCTTT.

The sample holds a few counts of this clonotype. J is TRBJ2-3 and V is TRBV20-1; D is possibly TRBD1 or TRBD2 (6 bases each). The CDR3 covers 14 residues. From germline, CDR1 is DFQATT and CDR2 SNEGSKA (reference sequence). The V gene lost 6 bases and the J gene lost 7 bases, with 20 bases spanning the gap. CDR3 amino acids: CSALPGASKHTQYF. The CDR3 DNA sequence: TGCAGTGCCCTACCGGGGGCCTCCAAACATACGCAGTATTTT.

This clonotype occurred a few times. The V and J genes are TRBV4-2 and TRBJ2-1, with D perhaps matching TRBD2 (6 bases). Germline V gene sequence: CDR1 LGHNA, CDR2 YNFKEQ. The CDR3 has 14 residues. Between the trimmed V and J ends, which lost 2 bases and 6 bases, there was a span of 11 bases. CDR3 residues: CASSQSASVNEQFF. The CDR3 region has the DNA TGTGCCAGCAGCCAATCCGCTAGCGTCAATGAGCAGTTCTTC.

This chain connects TRBV5-1 to TRBJ2-1; perhaps TRBD2 as D (5 bases). Trimming took off 4 bases at V and 6 bases at J, with 17 bases between the two ends. In germline, CDR1 is SGHRS, CDR2 YFSETQ. The CDR3 loop spans 15 amino acids. The CDR3 loop is CASSPQAAAFNEQFF. The CDR3 nucleotides are TGCGCCAGCAGCCCCCAGGCAGCGGCCTTCAATGAGCAGTTCTTC.

This clonotype was seen a single time. V is TRBV20-1 and J is TRBJ2-1; no definite D call. Trimming pared 4 bases from V and 6 bases from J, leaving 13 bases between. CDR1 and CDR2 from the germline V gene are DFQATT and SNEGSKA (reference sequence). The CDR3 runs 13 residues. CDR3 sequence: CSAMLTAANEQFF. DNA for the CDR3: TGCAGTGCTATGTTAACCGCGGCCAATGAGCAGTTCTTC.

The chain has TRBV7-9 and TRBJ1-5, with D tentatively TRBD1 (6 bases). Trimming stripped 2 bases from V and 0 bases from J, with 14 bases between. The CDR3 extends over 17 amino acids. CDR1 SEHNR and CDR2 FQNEAQ come from the germline V gene (reference sequence). The CDR3 DNA follows: TGTGCCAGCAGCTTATTTTTGACAGGATATAGCAATCAGCCCCAGCATTTT. Translating gives CASSLFLTGYSNQPQHF.